This TCR beta chain was identified in a study of blood T cells in healthy people across ages (dated by TCRdb to 2013 to 2016). With regard to the full study: In model experiments, template switching captured about one uniquely barcoded TCR beta cDNA molecule for every two T cells. Age-related changes in TCR beta repertoire diversity were measured in the study by deep sequencing normalized with unique cDNA molecular identifiers. The donors were divided into four age groups: young (average around 15 years), middle-aged (approximately 39), aged (approximately 62) and long-lived (about 90). For two donors (one aged 18 to 29 and one aged 80 or older), the study analyzed two additional independent replicas of 1 million unique cDNA reads from the same blood draw.

Points on this clonotype: Its antigen specificity is not known. Within one base of it there is no much larger clone, and no base qualities were kept.

The trim is 4 bases for V and 1 base for J, with a gap of 10 bases between the germline ends. The CDR3 runs 14 amino acids, cysteine and phenylalanine included. Of the read, only the CDR3 DNA is kept; its 42 bases are in frame from base 1. The germline V gene (reference sequence) specifies SEHNR as CDR1 and FQNEAQ as CDR2. Study-wide findings and limitations: Total diversity estimates from one million sequenced T cells were considered lower bounds and underestimates. Conclusive comparison of naive and antigen-experienced compartments was prevented by the profiling of bulk unsorted PBMCs. As age increased, observed TCR beta diversity per million T cells dropped in a roughly linear way, and a significant reduction was already evident by age around 41. Because donor CMV infection status was unknown, age-related changes in expanded clonotypes were potentially confounded. There was a strong correlation between observed TCR beta diversity and the percentage of naive T cells measured by flow cytometry. Compared with the aged group, more naive CD4+ T cells, fewer expanded clones and increased TCR diversity were shown by the long-lived group, suggesting age selection.

The roughly 39 donors, aged about 6 to 95 years, were systemically healthy Caucasian individuals from Russia. Each donor gave ten milliliters of peripheral blood, drawn into EDTA-treated Vacutainer tubes. Ficoll-Paque density-gradient centrifugation was used to isolate PBMCs, with at least 7 million per sample. Total RNA, at least 6 micrograms per sample, was extracted from PBMCs with Trizol reagent. For every donor, flow cytometry on a PBMC aliquot measured the percentage of naive CD45RAhigh/CD27high T cells. Library prep was done by 5' RACE. The run used an Illumina HiSeq 2500. A second PCR of about 7 to 12 cycles was run with a J-beta primer mix and a sample-barcoded 5' primer. Each TCR beta cDNA molecule received a unique molecular identifier from a template-switch 5' adaptor carrying 12 random nucleotides. Each sample yielded at least 3 million CDR3-containing paired-end reads. The Mint cDNA synthesis kit, primed by a TRBC-specific oligonucleotide, was used to synthesize first-strand cDNA from all RNA. Following uracil-DNA glycosylase treatment, a first 18-cycle PCR with universal primers M1SS and BC2_uni_R was performed on all cDNA. Regarding the original processing steps: For normalization, 1 million high-quality reads, each with a distinct molecular identifier, were randomly selected from each sample. Instead of being binned into consensus sequences, reads that shared molecular identifiers were thrown out. MiTCR, run with a Q25 quality threshold and the strictest error-elimination algorithm, handled CDR3 identification, clonotype clustering and error correction. A nonparametric unseen species model using Euler transformation provided a lower-bound estimate of total TCR beta diversity. Starting from the raw public reads, TCRdb applied fastp trimming at Q25, assembled clones with MiXCR and retained in-frame beta chains. Entries that share a CDR3 protein sequence are merged under the most common genes and DNA. These V and J calls originate from TCRdb's pipeline instead of the authors' own analysis. Recorded for this sample are roughly 700,000 distinct CDR3 sequences; roughly 25% of them occurred a single time. 9.4% of the sample is taken by the ten largest.

The same data also contributed to another study, on T cells of mothers and their children. The second study also describes: Donors were nine systemically healthy Caucasian individuals: three mothers and their six children. cDNA synthesis consumed the entire amount of extracted RNA, loaded at approximately 1.6 ug RNA in each 15 ul reaction. In the second PCR, the M1S primer introduced both the sample barcodes and 2-4 random nucleotides. More than 9 million TCR beta CDR3 reads were obtained from each mother, and 2.5 million to 3 million reads were obtained from each child. Thymic selection shapes the output of TCR recombination in a similar way in related and unrelated pairs, and inherited differences have a minor effect. Normalized repertoire overlap in related mother-child pairs was always slightly higher than in unrelated mother-child pairs, but the difference was never significant. With a sensitivity of approximately 100 clones per million clonotypes, no persistent microchimeric T cell clones were detected. In the study, deep NGS was used to compare the TCR beta repertoires of mothers and children, and features distinguishing related mother-child pairs from unrelated individuals were sought. The mean age was roughly 36 +/- 4 years for the mothers and about 12 +/- 4 years for the children. After adapter ligation with NEBNext reagents, the libraries were sequenced on Illumina HiSeq 2000 with 100+100 nt paired-end reads. To prevent cross-contamination, the mother and child libraries were prepared one month apart and sequenced in separate runs. For each donor, somewhere between roughly 500,000 and 2,300,000 distinct TCR beta clonotypes were identified. Naive TCR beta clonotypes were estimated from low-frequency clonotypes matched to each donor's FACS-determined naive share, without sorting.

The sequence joins TRBV7-9 to TRBJ2-5; the D gene assignment is perhaps TRBD1 or TRBD2, with each matching 5 bases. What was sequenced was blood. The sequence came from a boy between 10 and 17 years old in good health. The sequenced DNA is TGTGCCAGCAGCTCGTTCGGGACCCAAGAGACCCAGTACTTC. Its product reads: CASSSFGTQETQYF.